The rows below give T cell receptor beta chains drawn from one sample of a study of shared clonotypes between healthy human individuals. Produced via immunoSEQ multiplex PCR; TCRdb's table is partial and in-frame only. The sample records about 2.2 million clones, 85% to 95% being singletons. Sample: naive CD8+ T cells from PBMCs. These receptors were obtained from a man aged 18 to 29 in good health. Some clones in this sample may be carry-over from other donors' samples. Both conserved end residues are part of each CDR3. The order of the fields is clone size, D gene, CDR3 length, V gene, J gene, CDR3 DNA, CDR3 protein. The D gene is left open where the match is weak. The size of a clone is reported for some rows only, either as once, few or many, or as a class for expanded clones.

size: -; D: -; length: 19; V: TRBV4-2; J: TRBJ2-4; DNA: TGTGCCAGCAGCGACGTACGACAGAAAGGAGCCCTAGCCAAAAACATTCAGTACTTC; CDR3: CASSDVRQKGALAKNIQYF
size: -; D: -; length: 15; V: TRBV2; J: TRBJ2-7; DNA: TGTGCCAGCAGTGGGACTGAGGTCTCTACCTACGAGCAGTACTTC; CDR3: CASSGTEVSTYEQYF
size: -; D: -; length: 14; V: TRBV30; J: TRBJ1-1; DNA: TGTGCCTGGAGCTGGGACTCAATGATAACTGAAGCTTTCTTT; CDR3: CAWSWDSMITEAFF
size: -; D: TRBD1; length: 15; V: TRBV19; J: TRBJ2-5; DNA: TGTGCCAGTAGCCTCGGGACAGGGGCTCGAGAGACCCAGTACTTC; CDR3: CASSLGTGARETQYF
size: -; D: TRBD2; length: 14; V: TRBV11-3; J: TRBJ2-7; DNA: TGTGCCAGCAGCTCCGGACTAGCGGGGTACGAGCAGTACTTC; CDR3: CASSSGLAGYEQYF
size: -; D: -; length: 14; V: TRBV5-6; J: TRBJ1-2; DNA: TGTGCCAGCAGCTTGGTAGGAGGGGCCGATGGCTACACCTTC; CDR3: CASSLVGGADGYTF
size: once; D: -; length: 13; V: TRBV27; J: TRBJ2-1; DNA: TGTGCCAGCAGCGGCAGCGGATACAATGAGCAGTTCTTC; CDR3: CASSGSGYNEQFF
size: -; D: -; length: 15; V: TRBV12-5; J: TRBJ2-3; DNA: TGTGCTAGTGGTTCGTGGGGGTACGGCACAGATACGCAGTATTTT; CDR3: CASGSWGYGTDTQYF
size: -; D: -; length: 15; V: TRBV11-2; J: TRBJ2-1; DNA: TGTGCCAGCAGAGGTCGGGGAGCTTTAGGCAATGAGCAGTTCTTC; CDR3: CASRGRGALGNEQFF
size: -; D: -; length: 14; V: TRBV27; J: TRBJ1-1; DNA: TGTGCCAGCAGTCCCCAAGGTGAGGACACTGAAGCTTTCTTT; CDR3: CASSPQGEDTEAFF
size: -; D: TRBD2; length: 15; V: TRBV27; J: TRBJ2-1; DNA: TGTGCCAGCAGTCCTTTAGCGGGAGTTGCAAATGAGCAGTTCTTC; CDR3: CASSPLAGVANEQFF
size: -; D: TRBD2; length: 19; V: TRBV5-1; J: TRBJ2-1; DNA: TGCGCCAGCAGCACGGGACTAGCGGGAGGGCCTTCTCCATTTGGGGAGCAGTTCTTC; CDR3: CASSTGLAGGPSPFGEQFF
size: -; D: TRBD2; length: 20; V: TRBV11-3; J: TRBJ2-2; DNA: TGTGCCAGCAGCCCATGGGGAGGGCTAGCGGGAGGCCTAAACACCGGGGAGCTGTTTTTT; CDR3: CASSPWGGLAGGLNTGELFF
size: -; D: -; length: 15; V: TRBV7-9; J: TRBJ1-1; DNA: TGTGCCAGCAGCTTAGGTGGGAACGGAAACACTGAAGCTTTCTTT; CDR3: CASSLGGNGNTEAFF
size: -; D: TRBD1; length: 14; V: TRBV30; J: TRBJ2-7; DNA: TGTGCCTGGAGGGACAGGGGCCGGTGGGACGAGCAGTACTTC; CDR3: CAWRDRGRWDEQYF
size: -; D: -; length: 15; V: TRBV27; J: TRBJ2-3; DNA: TGTGCCAGCTCGACTGGAGGACCCCGCACAGATACGCAGTATTTT; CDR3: CASSTGGPRTDTQYF
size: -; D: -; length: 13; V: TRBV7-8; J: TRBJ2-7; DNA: TGTGCCAGCAGCCCCGATGGGGGGTACGAGCAGTACTTC; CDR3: CASSPDGGYEQYF
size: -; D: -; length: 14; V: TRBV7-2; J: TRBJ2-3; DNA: TGTGCCAGCAGCTTGGGGGGAGAGGCAGATACGCAGTATTTT; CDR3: CASSLGGEADTQYF
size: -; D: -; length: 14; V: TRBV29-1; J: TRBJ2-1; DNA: TGCAGCGTCCCCCCCAGGGGAGTTGGAAATGAGCAGTTCTTC; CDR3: CSVPPRGVGNEQFF
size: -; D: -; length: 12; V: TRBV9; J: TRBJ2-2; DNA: TGTGCCAGCAGCGTGTCCCCCGGGGAGCTGTTTTTT; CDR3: CASSVSPGELFF
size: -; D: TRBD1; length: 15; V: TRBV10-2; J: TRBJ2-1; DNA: TGCGCCAGCAGTGGCCCTCAAAGGGGGCGGACTGAGCAGTTCTTC; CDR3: CASSGPQRGRTEQFF
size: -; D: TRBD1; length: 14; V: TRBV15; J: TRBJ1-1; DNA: TGTGCCACCAGCGGGGGACAGACCTTAACTGAAGCTTTCTTT; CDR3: CATSGGQTLTEAFF
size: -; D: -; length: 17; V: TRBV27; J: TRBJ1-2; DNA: TGTGCCAGCAGTTTGGGACCAGGCAGCGGGATAAACTATGGCTACACCTTC; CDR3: CASSLGPGSGINYGYTF
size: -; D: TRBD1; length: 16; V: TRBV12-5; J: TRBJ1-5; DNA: TGTGCTAGTGGTTCCTTTGCGACAGGGGGCAATCAGCCCCAGCATTTT; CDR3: CASGSFATGGNQPQHF
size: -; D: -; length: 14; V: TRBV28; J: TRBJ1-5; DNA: TGTGCCAGCACGTTAGGTGCTAGCAATCAGCCCCAGCATTTT; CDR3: CASTLGASNQPQHF
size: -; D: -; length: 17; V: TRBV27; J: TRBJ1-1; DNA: TGTGCCAGCAGTTTATTGGCGGTTGGGGGATCGAACACTGAAGCTTTCTTT; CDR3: CASSLLAVGGSNTEAFF
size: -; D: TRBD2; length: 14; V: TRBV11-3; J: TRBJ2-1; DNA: TGTGCCAGCAGCTTGGCGGGAGGATACAATGAGCAGTTCTTC; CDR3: CASSLAGGYNEQFF
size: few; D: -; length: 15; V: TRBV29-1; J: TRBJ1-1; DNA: TGCAGCGTGGATCCCCTGACAGCCTGGAACACTGAAGCTTTCTTT; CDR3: CSVDPLTAWNTEAFF
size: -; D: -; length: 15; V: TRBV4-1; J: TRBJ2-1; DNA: TGCGCCAGCAGCCCGGACTACGTGGATGGACGCGAGCAGTTCTTC; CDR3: CASSPDYVDGREQFF
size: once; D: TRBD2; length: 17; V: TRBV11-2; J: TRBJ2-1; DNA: TGTGCCAGCAGCTTAGATGGACTAGCGATGGCCTACAATGAGCAGTTCTTC; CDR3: CASSLDGLAMAYNEQFF
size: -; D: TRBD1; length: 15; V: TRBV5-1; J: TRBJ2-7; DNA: TGCGCCAGCAGCCTGCATCCGGGACAGGGCTACGAGCAGTACTTC; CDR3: CASSLHPGQGYEQYF
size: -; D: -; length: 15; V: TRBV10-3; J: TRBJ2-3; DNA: TGTGCCATCAGTGGGGCAGCCGGGCTCCCAGATACGCAGTATTTT; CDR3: CAISGAAGLPDTQYF
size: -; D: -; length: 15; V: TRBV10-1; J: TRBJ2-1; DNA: TGCGCCAGCAGTGCTAGGGGGAGCGTGTACAATGAGCAGTTCTTC; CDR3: CASSARGSVYNEQFF
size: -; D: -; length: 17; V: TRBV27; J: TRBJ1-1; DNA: TGTGCCAGCAGTCCACTCGGATGGGGGCGAGGGGACACTGAAGCTTTCTTT; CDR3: CASSPLGWGRGDTEAFF
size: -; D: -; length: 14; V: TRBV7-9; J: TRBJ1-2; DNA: TGTGCCAGCAGCTCGGGCGCAGGGGAGTATGGCTACACCTTC; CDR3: CASSSGAGEYGYTF
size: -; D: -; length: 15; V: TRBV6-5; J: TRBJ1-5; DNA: TGTGCCAGCCGCCCGGGGGCGTATGACAATCAGCCCCAGCATTTT; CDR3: CASRPGAYDNQPQHF
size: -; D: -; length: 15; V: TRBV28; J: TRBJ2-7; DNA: TGTGCCAGCAGTGTCTCCCTAGCGCCGGGGAGGGAGCAGTACTTC; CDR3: CASSVSLAPGREQYF
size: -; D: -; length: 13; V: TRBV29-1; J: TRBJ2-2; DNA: TGCAGCGTTGATATGGTTAACACCGGGGAGCTGTTTTTT; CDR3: CSVDMVNTGELFF
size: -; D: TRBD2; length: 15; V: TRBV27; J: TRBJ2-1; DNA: TGTGCCAGCAGTCCTCAAGCGGGATTCTACAATGAGCAGTTCTTC; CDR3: CASSPQAGFYNEQFF
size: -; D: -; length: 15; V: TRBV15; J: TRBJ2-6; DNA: TGTGCCACCAGCAGAGAAACCTCTGGGGCCAACGTCCTGACTTTC; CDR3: CATSRETSGANVLTF
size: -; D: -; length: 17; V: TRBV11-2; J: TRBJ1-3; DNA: TGTGCCAGCAGCTTAGCTGGGCTTACGGCTCCGGGAAACACCATATATTTT; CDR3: CASSLAGLTAPGNTIYF
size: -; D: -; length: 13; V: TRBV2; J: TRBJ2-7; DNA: TGTGCCAGCAGTGCTGTCCGCGGCTACGAGCAGTACTTC; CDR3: CASSAVRGYEQYF
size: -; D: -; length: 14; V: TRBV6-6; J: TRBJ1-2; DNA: TGTGCCAGCAGACCCGACCCAGATAACTATGGCTACACCTTC; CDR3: CASRPDPDNYGYTF
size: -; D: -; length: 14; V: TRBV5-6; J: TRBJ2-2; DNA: TGTGCCAGCAGCTTGGGCGGGAACACCGGGGAGCTGTTTTTT; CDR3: CASSLGGNTGELFF
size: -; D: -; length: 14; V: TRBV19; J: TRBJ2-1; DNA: TGTGCCAGTAGCCCCAGGGGTTCCTACAATGAGCAGTTCTTC; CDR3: CASSPRGSYNEQFF
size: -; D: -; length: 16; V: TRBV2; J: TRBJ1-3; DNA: TGTGCCAGCAGGCCGGGACCGCCGGTCTCTGGAAACACCATATATTTT; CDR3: CASRPGPPVSGNTIYF
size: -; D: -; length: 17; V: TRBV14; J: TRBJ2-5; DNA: TGTGCCAGCAGCCAAGATATTCCGACAGATTTCTGGGAGACCCAGTACTTC; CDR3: CASSQDIPTDFWETQYF